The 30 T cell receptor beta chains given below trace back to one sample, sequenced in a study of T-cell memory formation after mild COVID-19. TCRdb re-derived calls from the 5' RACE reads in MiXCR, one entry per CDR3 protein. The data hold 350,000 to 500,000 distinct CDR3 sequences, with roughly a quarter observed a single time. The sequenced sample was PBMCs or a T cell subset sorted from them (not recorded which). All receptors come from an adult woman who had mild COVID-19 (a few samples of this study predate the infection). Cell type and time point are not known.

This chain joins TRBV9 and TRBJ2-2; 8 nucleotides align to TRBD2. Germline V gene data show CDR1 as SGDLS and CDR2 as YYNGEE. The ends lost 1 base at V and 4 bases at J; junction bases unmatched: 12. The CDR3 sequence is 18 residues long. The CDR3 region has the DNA TGTGCCAGCAGCGTAAGGGGCGGGGGGCGATCTCTCACCGGGGAGCTGTTTTTT. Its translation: CASSVRGGGRSLTGELFF.

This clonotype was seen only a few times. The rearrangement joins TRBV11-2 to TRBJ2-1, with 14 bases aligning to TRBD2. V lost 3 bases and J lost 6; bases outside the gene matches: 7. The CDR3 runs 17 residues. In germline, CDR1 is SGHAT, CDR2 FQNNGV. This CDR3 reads CASSFTQTSGGANEQFF. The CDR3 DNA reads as TGTGCCAGCAGCTTCACTCAGACTAGCGGGGGGGCCAATGAGCAGTTCTTC.

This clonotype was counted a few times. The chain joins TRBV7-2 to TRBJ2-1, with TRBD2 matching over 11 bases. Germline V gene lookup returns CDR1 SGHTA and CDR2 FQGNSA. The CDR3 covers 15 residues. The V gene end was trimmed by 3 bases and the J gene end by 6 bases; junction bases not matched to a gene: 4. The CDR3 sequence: CASSLFLAGGNEQFF. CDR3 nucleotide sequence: TGTGCCAGCAGCTTGTTCCTAGCGGGAGGCAATGAGCAGTTCTTC.

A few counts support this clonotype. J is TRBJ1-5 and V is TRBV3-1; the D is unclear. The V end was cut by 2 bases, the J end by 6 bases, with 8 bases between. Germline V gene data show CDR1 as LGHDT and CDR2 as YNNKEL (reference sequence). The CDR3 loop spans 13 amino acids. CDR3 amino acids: CASSQNRVQPQHF. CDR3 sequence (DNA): TGTGCCAGCAGCCAAAATCGGGTTCAGCCCCAGCATTTT.

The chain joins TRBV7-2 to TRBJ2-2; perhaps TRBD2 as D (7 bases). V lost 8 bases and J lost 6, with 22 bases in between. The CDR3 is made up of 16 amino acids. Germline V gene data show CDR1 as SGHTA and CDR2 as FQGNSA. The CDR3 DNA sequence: TGTGCCAGCCGACCAACCGGCGGGGGCAGGGCCGGGGAGCTGTTTTTT. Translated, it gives CASRPTGGGRAGELFF.

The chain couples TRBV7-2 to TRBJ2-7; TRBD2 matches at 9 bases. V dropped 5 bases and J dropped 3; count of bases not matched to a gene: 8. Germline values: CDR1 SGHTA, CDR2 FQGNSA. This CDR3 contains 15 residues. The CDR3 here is CASSSGLAPHYEQYF. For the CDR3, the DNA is TGTGCCAGCAGCAGCGGACTAGCGCCGCACTACGAGCAGTACTTC.

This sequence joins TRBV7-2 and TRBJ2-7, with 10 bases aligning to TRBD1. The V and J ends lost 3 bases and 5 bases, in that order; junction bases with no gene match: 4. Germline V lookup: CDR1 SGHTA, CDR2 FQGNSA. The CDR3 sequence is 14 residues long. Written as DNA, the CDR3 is TGTGCCAGCAGCTTTGGGACAGGGGTTGACGAGCAGTACTTC. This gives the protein CASSFGTGVDEQYF.

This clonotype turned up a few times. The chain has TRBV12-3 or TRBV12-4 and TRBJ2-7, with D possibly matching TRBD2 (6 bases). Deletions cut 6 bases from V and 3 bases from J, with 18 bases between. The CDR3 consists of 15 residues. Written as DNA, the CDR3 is TGTGCCAGCAGCTTCACTAGCCTTCTACACTACGAGCAGTACTTC. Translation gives CASSFTSLLHYEQYF.

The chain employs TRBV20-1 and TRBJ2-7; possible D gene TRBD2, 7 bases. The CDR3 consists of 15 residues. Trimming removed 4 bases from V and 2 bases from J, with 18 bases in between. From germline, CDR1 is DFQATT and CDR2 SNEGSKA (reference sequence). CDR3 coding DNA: TGCAGTGCTAATGGGGGCGCGGGGGACGCCTACGAGCAGTACTTC. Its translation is CSANGGAGDAYEQYF.

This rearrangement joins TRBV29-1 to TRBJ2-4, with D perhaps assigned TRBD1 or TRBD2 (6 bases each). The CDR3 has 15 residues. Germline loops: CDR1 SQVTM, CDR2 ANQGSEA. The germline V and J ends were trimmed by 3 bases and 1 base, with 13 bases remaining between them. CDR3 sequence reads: CSVERGAGAKNIQYF. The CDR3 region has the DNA TGCAGCGTTGAGAGGGGGGCAGGTGCCAAAAACATTCAGTACTTC.

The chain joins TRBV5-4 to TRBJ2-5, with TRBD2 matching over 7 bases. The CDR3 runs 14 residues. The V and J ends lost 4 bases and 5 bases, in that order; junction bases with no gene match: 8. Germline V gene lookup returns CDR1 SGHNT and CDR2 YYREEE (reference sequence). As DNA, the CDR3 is TGTGCCAGCAGCCCTAGCGGCGCCCCGGAGACCCAGTACTTC. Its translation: CASSPSGAPETQYF.

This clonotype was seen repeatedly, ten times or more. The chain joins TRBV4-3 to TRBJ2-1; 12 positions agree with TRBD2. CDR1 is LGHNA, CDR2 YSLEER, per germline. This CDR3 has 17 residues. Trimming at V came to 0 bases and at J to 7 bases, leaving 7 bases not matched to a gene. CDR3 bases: TGCGCCAGCAGCCAAGATAACGCTAGCGGGAGGGTAAATGAGCAGTTCTTC. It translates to CASSQDNASGRVNEQFF.

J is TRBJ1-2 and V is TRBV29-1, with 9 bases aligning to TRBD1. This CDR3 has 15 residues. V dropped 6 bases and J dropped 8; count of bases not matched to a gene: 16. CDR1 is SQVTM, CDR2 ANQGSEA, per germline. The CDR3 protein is CSVSSGTGLVWGYTF. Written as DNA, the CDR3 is TGCAGCGTCAGCTCCGGGACAGGGCTTGTTTGGGGCTACACCTTC.

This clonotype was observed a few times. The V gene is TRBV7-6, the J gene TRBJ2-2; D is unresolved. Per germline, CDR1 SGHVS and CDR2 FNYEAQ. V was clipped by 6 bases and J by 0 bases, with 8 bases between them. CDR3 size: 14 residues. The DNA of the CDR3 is TGTGCCAGCAGGGATAGTTCGAACACCGGGGAGCTGTTTTTT. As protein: CASRDSSNTGELFF.

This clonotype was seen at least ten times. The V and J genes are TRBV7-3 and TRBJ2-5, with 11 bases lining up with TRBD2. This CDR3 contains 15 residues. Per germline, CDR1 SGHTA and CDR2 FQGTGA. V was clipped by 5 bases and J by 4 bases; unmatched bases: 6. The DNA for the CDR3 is TGTGCCAGCAGCCCGACTAGCGGGATGGGAGAGACCCAGTACTTC. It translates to CASSPTSGMGETQYF.

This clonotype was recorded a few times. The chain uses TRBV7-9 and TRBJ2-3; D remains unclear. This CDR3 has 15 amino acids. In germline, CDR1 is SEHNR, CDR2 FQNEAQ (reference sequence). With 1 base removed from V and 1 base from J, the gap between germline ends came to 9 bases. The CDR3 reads CASSLVDVGTDTQYF. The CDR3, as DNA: TGTGCCAGCAGCTTAGTCGACGTGGGCACAGATACGCAGTATTTT.

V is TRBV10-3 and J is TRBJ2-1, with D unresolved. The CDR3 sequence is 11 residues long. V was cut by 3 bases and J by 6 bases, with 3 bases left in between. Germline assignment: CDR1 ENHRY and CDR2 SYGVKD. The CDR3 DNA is TGTGCCATCAGTGATCTCAATGAGCAGTTCTTC. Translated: CAISDLNEQFF.

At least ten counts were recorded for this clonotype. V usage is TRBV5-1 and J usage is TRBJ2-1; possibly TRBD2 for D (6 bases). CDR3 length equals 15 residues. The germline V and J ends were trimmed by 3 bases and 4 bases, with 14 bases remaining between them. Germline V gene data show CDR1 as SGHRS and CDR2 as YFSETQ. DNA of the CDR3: TGCGCCAGCAGCTGGAACGCGGGACCTTACAATGAGCAGTTCTTC. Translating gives CASSWNAGPYNEQFF.

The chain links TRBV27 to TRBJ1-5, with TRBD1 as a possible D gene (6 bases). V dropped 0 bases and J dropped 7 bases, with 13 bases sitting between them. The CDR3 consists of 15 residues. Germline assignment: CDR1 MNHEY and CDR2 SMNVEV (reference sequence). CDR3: CASSLSIGQGQPQHF. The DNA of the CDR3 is TGTGCCAGCAGTTTATCGATTGGGCAGGGGCAGCCCCAGCATTTT.

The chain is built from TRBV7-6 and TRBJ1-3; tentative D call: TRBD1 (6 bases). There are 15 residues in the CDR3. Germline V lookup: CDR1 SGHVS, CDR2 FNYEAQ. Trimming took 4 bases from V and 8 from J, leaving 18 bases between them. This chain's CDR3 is CASSSPRGVGDTIYF. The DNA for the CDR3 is TGTGCCAGCAGCTCTCCTAGGGGGGTCGGCGACACCATATATTTT. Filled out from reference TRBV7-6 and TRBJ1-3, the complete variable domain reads GAGVSQSPRYKVTKRGQDVALRCDPISGHVSLYWYRQALGQGPEFLTYFNYEAQQDKSGLPNDRFSAERPEGSISTLTIQRTEQRDSAMYRCASSSPRGVGDTIYFGEGSWLTVV.

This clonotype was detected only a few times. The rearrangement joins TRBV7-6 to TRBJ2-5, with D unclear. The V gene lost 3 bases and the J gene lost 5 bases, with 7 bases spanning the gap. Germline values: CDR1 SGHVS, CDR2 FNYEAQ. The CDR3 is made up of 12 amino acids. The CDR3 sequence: CASSFARETQYF. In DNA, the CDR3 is TGTGCCAGCAGCTTTGCAAGGGAGACCCAGTACTTC. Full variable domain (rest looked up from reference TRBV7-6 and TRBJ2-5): GAGVSQSPRYKVTKRGQDVALRCDPISGHVSLYWYRQALGQGPEFLTYFNYEAQQDKSGLPNDRFSAERPEGSISTLTIQRTEQRDSAMYRCASSFARETQYFGPGTRLLVL.

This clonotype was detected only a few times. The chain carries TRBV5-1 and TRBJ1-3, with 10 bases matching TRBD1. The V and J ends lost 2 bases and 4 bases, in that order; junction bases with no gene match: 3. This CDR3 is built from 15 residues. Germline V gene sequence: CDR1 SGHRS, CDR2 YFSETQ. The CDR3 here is CASSFGTGEGNTIYF. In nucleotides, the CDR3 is TGCGCCAGCAGCTTCGGGACAGGGGAAGGAAACACCATATATTTT.

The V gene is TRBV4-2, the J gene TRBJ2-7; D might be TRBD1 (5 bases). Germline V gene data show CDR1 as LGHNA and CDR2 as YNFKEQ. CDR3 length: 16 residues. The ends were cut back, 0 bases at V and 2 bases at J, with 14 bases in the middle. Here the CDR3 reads CASSQDRWGDPYEQYF. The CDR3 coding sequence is TGTGCCAGCAGCCAAGATAGGTGGGGCGATCCCTACGAGCAGTACTTC.

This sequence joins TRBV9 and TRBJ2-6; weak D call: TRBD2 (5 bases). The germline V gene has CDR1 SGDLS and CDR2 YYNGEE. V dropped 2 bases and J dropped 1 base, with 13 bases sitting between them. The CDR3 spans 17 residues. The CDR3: CASSVDLEQSGANVLTF. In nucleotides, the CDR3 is TGTGCCAGCAGCGTGGACTTGGAACAGTCTGGGGCCAACGTCCTGACTTTC.

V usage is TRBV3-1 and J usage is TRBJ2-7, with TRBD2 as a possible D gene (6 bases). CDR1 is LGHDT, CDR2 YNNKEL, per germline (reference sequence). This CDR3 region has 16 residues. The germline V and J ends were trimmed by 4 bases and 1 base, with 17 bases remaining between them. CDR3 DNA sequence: TGTGCCAGCAGCCCCAATATCGGGGGACCGTCCTACGAGCAGTACTTC. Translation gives CASSPNIGGPSYEQYF.

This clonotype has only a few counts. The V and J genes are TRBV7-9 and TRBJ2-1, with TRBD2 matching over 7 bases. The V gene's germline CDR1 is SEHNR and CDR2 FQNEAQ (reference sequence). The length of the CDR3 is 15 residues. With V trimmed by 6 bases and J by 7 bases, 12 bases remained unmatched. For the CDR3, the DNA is TGTGCCAGCAGGCCAGCGGGACCAACCCGTAATGAGCAGTTCTTC. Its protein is CASRPAGPTRNEQFF. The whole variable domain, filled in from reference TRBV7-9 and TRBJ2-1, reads DTGVSQNPRHKITKRGQNVTFRCDPISEHNRLYWYRQTLGQGPEFLTYFQNEAQLEKSRLLSDRFSAERPKGSFSTLEIQRTEQGDSAMYLCASRPAGPTRNEQFFGPGTRLTVL.

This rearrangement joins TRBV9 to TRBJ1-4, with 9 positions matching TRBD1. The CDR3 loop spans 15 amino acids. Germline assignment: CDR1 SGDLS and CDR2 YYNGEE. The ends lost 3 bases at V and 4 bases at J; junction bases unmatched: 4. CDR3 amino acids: CASSARTGVNEKLFF. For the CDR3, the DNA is TGTGCCAGCAGCGCCCGGACAGGGGTTAATGAAAAACTGTTTTTT.

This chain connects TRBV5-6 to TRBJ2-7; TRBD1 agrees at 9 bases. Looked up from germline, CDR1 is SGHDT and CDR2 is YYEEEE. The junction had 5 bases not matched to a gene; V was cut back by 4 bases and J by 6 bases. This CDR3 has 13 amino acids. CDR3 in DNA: TGTGCCAGCAGCGGGGGGACAGGGAGCGAGCAGTACTTC. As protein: CASSGGTGSEQYF. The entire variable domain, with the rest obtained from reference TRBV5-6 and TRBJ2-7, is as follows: DAGVTQSPTHLIKTRGQQVTLRCSPKSGHDTVSWYQQALGQGPQFIFQYYEEEERQRGNFPDRFSGHQFPNYSSELNVNALLLGDSALYLCASSGGTGSEQYFGPGTRLTVT.

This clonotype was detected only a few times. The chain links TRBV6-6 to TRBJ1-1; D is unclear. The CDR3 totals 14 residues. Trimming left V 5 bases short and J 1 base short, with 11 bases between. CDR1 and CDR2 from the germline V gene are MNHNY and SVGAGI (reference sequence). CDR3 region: CASSPTYGNTEAFF. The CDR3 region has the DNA TGTGCCAGCAGTCCGACTTATGGGAACACTGAAGCTTTCTTT.

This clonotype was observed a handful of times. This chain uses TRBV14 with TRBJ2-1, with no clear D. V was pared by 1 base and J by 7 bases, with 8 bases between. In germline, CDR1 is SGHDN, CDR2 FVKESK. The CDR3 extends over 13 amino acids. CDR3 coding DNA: TGTGCCAGCAGCCAAGTGGTGGAGAATGAGCAGTTCTTC. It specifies CASSQVVENEQFF.